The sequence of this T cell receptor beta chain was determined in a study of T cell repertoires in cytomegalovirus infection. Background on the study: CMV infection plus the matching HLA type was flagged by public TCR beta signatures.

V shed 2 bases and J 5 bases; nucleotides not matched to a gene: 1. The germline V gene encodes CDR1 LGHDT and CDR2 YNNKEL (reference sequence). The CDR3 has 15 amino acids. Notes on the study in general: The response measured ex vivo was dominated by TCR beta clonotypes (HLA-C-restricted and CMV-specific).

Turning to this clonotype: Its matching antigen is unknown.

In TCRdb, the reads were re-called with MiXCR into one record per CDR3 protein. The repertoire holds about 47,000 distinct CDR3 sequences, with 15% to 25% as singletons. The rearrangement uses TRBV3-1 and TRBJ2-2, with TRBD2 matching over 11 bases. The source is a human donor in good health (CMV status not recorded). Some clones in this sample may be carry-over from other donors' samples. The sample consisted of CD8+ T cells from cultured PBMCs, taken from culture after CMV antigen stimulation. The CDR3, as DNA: TGTGCCAGCAGCCAAAGACTAGCGGGAACCGGGGAGCTGTTTTTT. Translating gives CASSQRLAGTGELFF.